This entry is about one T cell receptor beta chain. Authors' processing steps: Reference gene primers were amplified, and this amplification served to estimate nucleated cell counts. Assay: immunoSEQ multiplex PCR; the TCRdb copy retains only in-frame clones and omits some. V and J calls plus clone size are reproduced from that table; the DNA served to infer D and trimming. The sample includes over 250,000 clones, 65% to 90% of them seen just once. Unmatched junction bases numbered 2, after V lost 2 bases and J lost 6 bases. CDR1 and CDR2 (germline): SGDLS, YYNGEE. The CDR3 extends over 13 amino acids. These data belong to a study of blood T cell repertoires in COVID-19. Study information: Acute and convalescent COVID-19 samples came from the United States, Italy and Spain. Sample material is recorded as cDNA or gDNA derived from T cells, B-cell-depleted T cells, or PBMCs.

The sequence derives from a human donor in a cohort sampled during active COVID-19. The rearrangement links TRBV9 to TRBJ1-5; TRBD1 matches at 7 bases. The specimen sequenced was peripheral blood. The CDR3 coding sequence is TGTGCCAGCAGCGTGACAGGGAGTCAGCCCCAGCATTTT. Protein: CASSVTGSQPQHF.